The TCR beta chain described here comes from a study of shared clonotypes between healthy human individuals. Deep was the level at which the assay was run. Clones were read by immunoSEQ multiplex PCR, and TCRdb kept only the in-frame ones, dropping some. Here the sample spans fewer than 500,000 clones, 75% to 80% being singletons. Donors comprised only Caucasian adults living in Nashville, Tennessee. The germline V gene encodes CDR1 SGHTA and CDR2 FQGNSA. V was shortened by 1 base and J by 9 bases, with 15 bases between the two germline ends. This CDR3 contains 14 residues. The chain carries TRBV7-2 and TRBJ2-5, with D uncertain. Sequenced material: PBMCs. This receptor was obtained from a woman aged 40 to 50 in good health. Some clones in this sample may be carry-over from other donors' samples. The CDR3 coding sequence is TGTGCCAGCAGCTTAGAACCTTGGTTTGGGGCCCAGTACTTC. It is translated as CASSLEPWFGAQYF.